Below, 18 T cell receptor beta chains from the same sample are listed, as sequenced in a study of Graves' ophthalmopathy and Graves' hyperthyroidism. RNA transcripts were the source from which TCR beta CDR3 regions were amplified. The library came from an HTBI-primed first-round RT-PCR and a second-round multiplex PCR. Via MiXCR, TCRdb re-called the multiplex PCR reads, giving one row per CDR3 protein. Of 500,000 to 700,000 distinct CDR3 sequences detected, approximately 35% appear once; the ten largest clones hold 3.5% to 5%. The sequenced sample consisted of peripheral blood or thyroid tissue (not recorded which). Source of these receptors: an adult man with Graves' hyperthyroidism.

V is TRBV29-1 and J is TRBJ2-3; D unresolved. The CDR3 runs to 11 residues. Trimming took off 5 bases at V and 8 bases at J, with 11 bases between the two ends. The germline CDR1 and CDR2 sequences are SQVTM and ANQGSEA. The CDR3 loop is CSVPLEPTQYF. DNA of the CDR3: TGCAGCGTTCCGCTAGAGCCTACGCAGTATTTT.

The chain recombines TRBV20-1 with TRBJ2-3; D perhaps matches TRBD1 (6 bases). CDR3 size: 14 residues. V was trimmed by 1 base and J by 0 bases, leaving 8 bases between them. Germline lookup yields CDR1 DFQATT and CDR2 SNEGSKA (reference sequence). The CDR3 is CSARVQGSTDTQYF. In DNA form, the CDR3 reads TGCAGTGCTAGAGTGCAGGGGAGCACAGATACGCAGTATTTT.

At least ten counts were recorded for this clonotype. Here the CDR3 reads CAITGTGGYGYTF. The DNA for the CDR3 is TGTGCCATCACCGGGACAGGGGGCTATGGCTACACCTTC. The V gene is TRBV10-3, the J gene TRBJ1-2; TRBD1 matches 11 bases. J lost 4 bases, V lost 7 bases, and 2 bases had no gene match. Germline CDR1 is ENHRY and CDR2 is SYGVKD. This CDR3 is 13 amino acids long.

In this sample, this clonotype turned up many times. The chain links TRBV20-1 to TRBJ2-7, with 10 bases aligning to TRBD2. The germline gives CDR1 DFQATT, CDR2 SNEGSKA (reference sequence). V shed 2 bases and J 0 bases; nucleotides not matched to a gene: 7. The CDR3 has 16 amino acids. CDR3 sequence reads: CSARRPLAGSSYEQYF. The CDR3 DNA sequence: TGCAGTGCTAGACGGCCACTAGCGGGATCCTCCTACGAGCAGTACTTC.

J is TRBJ2-7 and V is TRBV29-1, with 7 bases that match TRBD1. This CDR3 comprises 13 residues. Per the germline V gene, CDR1 is SQVTM and CDR2 is ANQGSEA. The ends lost 3 bases at V and 3 bases at J; junction bases unmatched: 5. CDR3 bases: TGCAGCGTTGATGGGACAGCCGACTACGAGCAGTACTTC. Amino acids: CSVDGTADYEQYF.

This clonotype has at least ten counts. The chain combines TRBV19 with TRBJ1-6, with D uncertain. V was shortened by 5 bases and J by 7 bases, with 12 bases between the two germline ends. This CDR3 has 14 residues. CDR1 is LNHDA and CDR2 is SQIVND in the germline V gene (reference sequence). CDR3 in amino acids: CASSARTGNSPLHF. The CDR3 nucleotides are TGTGCCAGTAGTGCTCGGACGGGGAATTCACCCCTCCACTTT.

This clonotype was found many times. The chain recombines TRBV20-1 with TRBJ2-5; 8 bases line up with TRBD1. Germline lookup yields CDR1 DFQATT and CDR2 SNEGSKA (reference sequence). Trimming removed 7 bases from V and 3 bases from J; junction bases left unmatched: 10. The CDR3 runs to 14 residues. CDR3 amino acids: CSVSGQGAEETQYF. The CDR3, as DNA: TGCAGTGTTTCTGGGCAGGGGGCGGAAGAGACCCAGTACTTC.

The CDR3 nucleotides read TGTGCCAGCAGCCCCTCGTCGGGACTAGATAACACCGGGGAGCTGTTTTTT. This encodes CASSPSSGLDNTGELFF. The V gene is TRBV2, the J gene TRBJ2-2, with 8 bases fitting TRBD2. CDR1 and CDR2 from the germline V gene are SNHLY and FYNNEI. CDR3 length: 17 residues. J gave up 2 bases and V 6 bases, and 11 bases lay outside the gene matches.

This clonotype was seen ten or more times. This chain links TRBV5-1 with TRBJ2-5; 7 nucleotides line up with TRBD2. J lost 3 bases, V lost 2 bases, and 10 bases had no gene match. Germline CDR1 and CDR2: SGHRS and YFSETQ. This CDR3 spans 16 amino acids. This chain's CDR3 is CASSLIGGGVEETQYF. CDR3 coding DNA: TGCGCCAGCAGCTTAATTGGCGGGGGAGTCGAAGAGACCCAGTACTTC.

The chain has TRBV20-1 and TRBJ2-3, with D perhaps matching TRBD2 (7 bases). This CDR3 is built from 18 residues. Germline V gives CDR1 DFQATT, CDR2 SNEGSKA (reference sequence). Trimming stripped 0 bases from V and 6 bases from J, with 25 bases between. The CDR3 spells CSAREEGKGGGWWDTQYF. The DNA of the CDR3 is TGCAGTGCTAGAGAGGAGGGAAAGGGGGGGGGCTGGTGGGATACGCAGTATTTT.

This clonotype turned up a few times. The chain recombines TRBV20-1 with TRBJ1-1, with TRBD1 identical over 7 bases. CDR3 size: 13 residues. J gave up 1 base and V 5 bases, and 4 bases lay outside the gene matches. CDR1 DFQATT and CDR2 SNEGSKA come from the germline V gene (reference sequence). The CDR3 DNA sequence: TGCAGTGCTTCGGACAGGAGGAACACTGAAGCTTTCTTT. It codes for CSASDRRNTEAFF.

This clonotype was recorded many times. The rearrangement uses TRBV15 and TRBJ2-7; TRBD2 matches at 9 bases. The CDR3 covers 16 residues. After removal of 5 bases from V and 3 bases from J, the junction contained 11 bases not matched to a gene. CDR1 and CDR2 (germline): LNHNV, YYDKDF (reference sequence). CDR3 sequence: CATSVSLAGGFYEQYF. The CDR3 coding sequence is TGTGCCACCAGCGTATCACTAGCGGGTGGATTCTACGAGCAGTACTTC.

The V gene is TRBV18, the J gene TRBJ1-5; D gene uncertain. Germline V CDR1 and CDR2: KGHSH, LQKENI. V gave up 2 bases and J gave up 2 bases, with 7 bases separating them. This CDR3 is 14 amino acids long. The CDR3 region has the DNA TGTGCCAGCTCACCAAAGGAGCGCAATCAGCCCCAGCATTTT. Encoded protein: CASSPKERNQPQHF.

The chain carries TRBV2 and TRBJ1-5, with D perhaps matching TRBD1 (5 bases). The CDR3 sequence is 16 residues long. Trimming shortened V by 6 bases and J by 11 bases, and 26 bases separated the two germline ends. Germline CDR1 and CDR2: SNHLY and FYNNEI. The DNA of the CDR3 is TGTGCCAGCAGCACCGGGACTAGCGACCCGCAAGAGACCCAGCATTTT. Encoded protein: CASSTGTSDPQETQHF. The full variable domain, with the rest looked up from reference TRBV2 and TRBJ1-5, is EPEVTQTPSHQVTQMGQEVILRCVPISNHLYFYWYRQILGQKVEFLVSFYNNEISEKSEIFDDQFSVERPDGSNFTLKIRSTKLEDSAMYFCASSTGTSDPQETQHFGDGTRLSIL.

This clonotype was counted many times. The chain carries TRBV5-1 and TRBJ1-2; 7 bases line up with TRBD1. V was clipped by 4 bases and J by 3 bases; unmatched bases: 6. The CDR3 is 14 residues long. Germline CDR1 reads SGHRS; CDR2 reads YFSETQ. Here the CDR3 DNA reads TGCGCCAGCAGCATTGAGGGGGCTGACTATGGCTACACCTTC. Encoded protein: CASSIEGADYGYTF.

The table lists this clonotype with a count of one. This chain uses TRBV24-1 with TRBJ1-2; 7 positions agree with TRBD1. The germline V gene has CDR1 KGHDR and CDR2 SFDVKD. This CDR3 is built from 16 residues. V lost 4 bases and J lost 2; bases outside the gene matches: 9. The CDR3 DNA reads as TGTGCCACCAGTGAAACAGGGGACAGCGCAAACTATGGCTACACCTTC. Translated: CATSETGDSANYGYTF.

On this clonotype: A much bigger clone sits one base away, suggesting this may be a read error. This rearrangement joins TRBV29-1 to TRBJ1-4, with 11 bases that match TRBD1. Germline CDR1 is SQVTM and CDR2 is ANQGSEA. J gave up 8 bases and V 6 bases, and 5 bases lay outside the gene matches. This CDR3 spans 13 amino acids. The CDR3 loop is CSVAGTGGEKLFF. The CDR3 DNA follows: TGCAGCGTCGCCGGGACAGGGGGGGAAAAACTGTTTTTT.

This clonotype came up a few times. The J gene is TRBJ1-1, the V gene TRBV28; D remains unclear. The V gene lost 1 base and the J gene lost 4 bases, with 1 base spanning the gap. Germline assignment: CDR1 MDHEN and CDR2 SYDVKM. This CDR3 is built from 11 residues. The CDR3 DNA sequence: TGTGCCAGCAGTTTATTCACTGAAGCTTTCTTT. Protein sequence: CASSLFTEAFF. Complete variable domain (other parts from reference TRBV28 and TRBJ1-1): DVKVTQSSRYLVKRTGEKVFLECVQDMDHENMFWYRQDPGLGLRLIYFSYDVKMKEKGDIPEGYSVSREKKERFSLILESASTNQTSMYLCASSLFTEAFFGQGTRLTVV.